Below, 6 T cell receptor beta chains from the same sample are listed, as sequenced in a study of CD4+ T cells in melanoma. TCRdb keeps only in-frame clones here, not all; method: immunoSEQ multiplex PCR. Altogether roughly 150,000 clones are present, nearly 95% being singletons, with the ten largest covering approximately 1.4%. Receptors were obtained from a human donor with melanoma.

The chain employs TRBV9 and TRBJ2-1; 9 nucleotides agree with TRBD2. CDR1 is SGDLS, CDR2 YYNGEE, per germline. Trimming at V came to 0 bases and at J to 8 bases, leaving 9 bases not matched to a gene. This CDR3 has 16 residues. CDR3 sequence reads: CASSVALLAGSDEQFF. CDR3 nucleotides: TGTGCCAGCAGCGTAGCTTTGCTAGCGGGGAGCGATGAGCAGTTCTTC.

The V gene is TRBV5-1, the J gene TRBJ2-7; 9 bases agree with TRBD1. The V segment lost 4 bases and the J segment 1 base; nucleotides outside the gene matches: 9. The germline V gene encodes CDR1 SGHRS and CDR2 YFSETQ. The CDR3 has 16 residues. The CDR3 reads CASSRSTGGESYEQYF. The CDR3 bases are TGCGCCAGCAGCAGATCGACAGGGGGAGAATCCTACGAGCAGTACTTC.

For this clone: The sample holds other DNA sequences that translate to the same CDR3. The genes are TRBV6-5 and TRBJ2-2, with D maybe TRBD1 (5 bases). Trimming removed 5 bases from V and 6 bases from J, with 7 bases in between. CDR3 size: 12 residues. The germline V gene encodes CDR1 MNHEY and CDR2 SVGAGI. The CDR3: CASSLRAGELFF. The CDR3 coding sequence is TGTGCCAGCAGTCTCAGGGCCGGGGAGCTGTTTTTT.

The chain combines TRBV6-1 with TRBJ2-7, with no clear D. Germline V CDR1 and CDR2: MNHNS, SASEGT. The CDR3 is 14 amino acids. Trimming shortened V by 2 bases and J by 2 bases, and 10 bases separated the two germline ends. CDR3: CASSEMAATYEQYF. The CDR3 DNA reads as TGTGCCAGCAGTGAAATGGCAGCCACCTACGAGCAGTACTTC.

In this sample, this clone is medium-sized. The gene calls are TRBV2 and TRBJ2-1, with D possibly TRBD1 on 5 matching bases. Trimming took 8 bases from V and 0 from J, leaving 17 bases between them. The CDR3 spans 16 residues. Germline V gives CDR1 SNHLY, CDR2 FYNNEI. CDR3 in amino acids: CASGGEGQGSYNEQFF. The CDR3 nucleotides are TGTGCCAGCGGTGGAGAAGGGCAGGGCTCCTACAATGAGCAGTTCTTC. The full variable domain, in which reference TRBV2 and TRBJ2-1 provide the parts outside the CDR3, is EPEVTQTPSHQVTQMGQEVILRCVPISNHLYFYWYRQILGQKVEFLVSFYNNEISEKSEIFDDQFSVERPDGSNFTLKIRSTKLEDSAMYFCASGGEGQGSYNEQFFGPGTRLTVL.

The rearrangement joins TRBV5-1 to TRBJ1-5; D is unresolved. The CDR3 totals 15 residues. V was shortened by 0 bases and J by 4 bases, with 11 bases between the two germline ends. Germline CDR1 SGHRS, CDR2 YFSETQ. CDR3 nucleotide sequence: TGCGCCAGCAGCTTGGGCACGGTTCAAAATCAGCCCCAGCATTTT. Its protein is CASSLGTVQNQPQHF.